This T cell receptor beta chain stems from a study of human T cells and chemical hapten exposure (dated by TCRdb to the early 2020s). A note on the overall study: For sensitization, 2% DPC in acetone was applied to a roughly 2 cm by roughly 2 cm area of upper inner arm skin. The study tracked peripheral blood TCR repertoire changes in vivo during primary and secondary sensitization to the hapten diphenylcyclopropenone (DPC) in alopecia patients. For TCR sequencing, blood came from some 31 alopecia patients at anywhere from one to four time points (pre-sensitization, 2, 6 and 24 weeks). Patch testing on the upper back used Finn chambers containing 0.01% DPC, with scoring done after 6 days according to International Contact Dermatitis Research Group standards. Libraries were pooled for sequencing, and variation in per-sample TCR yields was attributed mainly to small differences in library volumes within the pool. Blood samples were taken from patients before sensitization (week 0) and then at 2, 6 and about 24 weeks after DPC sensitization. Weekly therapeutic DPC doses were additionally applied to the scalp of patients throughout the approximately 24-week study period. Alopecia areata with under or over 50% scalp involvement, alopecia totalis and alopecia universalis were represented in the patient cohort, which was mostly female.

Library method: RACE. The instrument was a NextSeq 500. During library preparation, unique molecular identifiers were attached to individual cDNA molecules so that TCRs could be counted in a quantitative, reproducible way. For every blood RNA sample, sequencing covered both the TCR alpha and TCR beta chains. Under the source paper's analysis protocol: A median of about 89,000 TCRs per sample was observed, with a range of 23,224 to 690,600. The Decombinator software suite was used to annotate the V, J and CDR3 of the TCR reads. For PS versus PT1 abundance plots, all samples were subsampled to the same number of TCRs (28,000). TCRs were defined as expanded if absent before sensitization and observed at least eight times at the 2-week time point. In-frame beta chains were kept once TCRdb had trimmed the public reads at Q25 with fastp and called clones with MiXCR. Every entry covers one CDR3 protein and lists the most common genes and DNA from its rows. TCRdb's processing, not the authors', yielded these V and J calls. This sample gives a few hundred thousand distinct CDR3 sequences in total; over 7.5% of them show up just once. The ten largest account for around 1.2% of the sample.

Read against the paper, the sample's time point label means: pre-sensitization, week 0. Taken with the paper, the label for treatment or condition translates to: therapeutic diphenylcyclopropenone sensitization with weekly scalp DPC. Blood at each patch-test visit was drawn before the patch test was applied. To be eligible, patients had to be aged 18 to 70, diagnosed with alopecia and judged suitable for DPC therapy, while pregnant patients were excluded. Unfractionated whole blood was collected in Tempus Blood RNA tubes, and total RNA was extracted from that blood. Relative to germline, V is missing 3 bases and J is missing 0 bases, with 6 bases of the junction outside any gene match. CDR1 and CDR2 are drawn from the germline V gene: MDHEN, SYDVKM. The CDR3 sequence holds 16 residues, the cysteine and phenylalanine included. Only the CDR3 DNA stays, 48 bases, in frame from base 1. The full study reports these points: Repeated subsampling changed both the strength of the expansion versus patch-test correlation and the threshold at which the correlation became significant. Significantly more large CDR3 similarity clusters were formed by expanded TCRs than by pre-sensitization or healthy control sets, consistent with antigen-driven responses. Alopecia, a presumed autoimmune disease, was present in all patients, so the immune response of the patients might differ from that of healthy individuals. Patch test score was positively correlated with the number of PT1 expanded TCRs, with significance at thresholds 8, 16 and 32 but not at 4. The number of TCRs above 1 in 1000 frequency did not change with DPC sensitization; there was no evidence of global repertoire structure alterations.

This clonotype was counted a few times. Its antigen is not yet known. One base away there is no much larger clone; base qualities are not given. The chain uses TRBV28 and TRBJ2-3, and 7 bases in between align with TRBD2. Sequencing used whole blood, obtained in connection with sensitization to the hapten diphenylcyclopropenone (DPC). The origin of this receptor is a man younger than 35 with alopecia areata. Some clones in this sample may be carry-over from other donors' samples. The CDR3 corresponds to CASSLFSGTSTDTQYF. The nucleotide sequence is TGTGCCAGCAGTTTGTTCAGCGGGACTAGCACAGATACGCAGTATTTT.